The 21 T cell receptor beta chains below all came from one sample that was sequenced in a study of T cells in Graves' hyperthyroidism and ophthalmopathy. TCR beta CDR3 sequences were amplified from RNA transcripts. Initially, a first-round RT-PCR of the TCR CDR3 employed the HTBI primer set. TCRdb fed the multiplex PCR reads into MiXCR, producing one record per CDR3 protein. The sample lists 490,000 or so distinct CDR3 sequences, about 15% seen once, with around 28% in the top ten. Sequencing used blood. The receptor source for this set is a woman in her twenties or thirties with Graves' ophthalmopathy.

In this sample, this clonotype turned up a few times. The rearrangement links TRBV5-6 to TRBJ1-5; D is unresolved. There are 19 residues in the CDR3. The germline V and J ends were trimmed by 1 base and 2 bases, with 22 bases remaining between them. The germline V gene encodes CDR1 SGHDT and CDR2 YYEEEE. The DNA of the CDR3 is TGTGCCAGCAGCTTGTTCAGCCGGACCCGGACGATGGGCAATCAGCCCCAGCATTTT. It is translated as CASSLFSRTRTMGNQPQHF.

This chain links TRBV6-1 with TRBJ2-1; D tentatively reads TRBD1 or TRBD2 (5 bases each). Germline V lookup: CDR1 MNHNS, CDR2 SASEGT. CDR3 length: 17 amino acids. Trimming removed 6 bases at V and 0 bases at J, with 18 bases between. CDR3: CASSFSGLSSSYNEQFF. For the CDR3, the DNA is TGTGCCAGCAGCTTCTCGGGGCTCTCTAGCTCCTACAATGAGCAGTTCTTC.

This rearrangement joins TRBV6-5 to TRBJ2-1; no clear D. With 4 bases removed from V and 1 base from J, the gap between germline ends came to 11 bases. Per germline, CDR1 MNHEY and CDR2 SVGAGI. The CDR3 runs 15 residues. The CDR3 loop is CASSSRSTSYNEQFF. The CDR3 DNA reads as TGTGCCAGCAGTTCCCGCTCGACTTCCTACAATGAGCAGTTCTTC.

This clonotype was observed a handful of times. This chain uses TRBV10-3 with TRBJ2-1; TRBD2 is a possible D gene (6 bases). V was clipped by 4 bases and J by 0 bases, with 19 bases between them. Germline values: CDR1 ENHRY, CDR2 SYGVKD. The CDR3 sequence is 18 residues long. As DNA, the CDR3 is TGTGCCATCAGTGGACCCTCCGGGAGAACGAGCTCCTACAATGAGCAGTTCTTC. Translating it yields CAISGPSGRTSSYNEQFF.

This clonotype was counted a few times. The chain joins TRBV30 to TRBJ1-2; 9 bases are shared with TRBD1. Per the germline V gene, CDR1 is GTSNPN and CDR2 is SVGIG (reference sequence). The CDR3 spans 18 residues. V lost 3 bases and J lost 1; bases outside the gene matches: 15. The DNA of the CDR3 is TGTGCCTGGAGCAAACCCCGGGACAGGGTGGTCGTTAACTATGGCTACACCTTC. Protein sequence: CAWSKPRDRVVVNYGYTF.

This clonotype was counted only a few times. The rearrangement uses TRBV6-1 and TRBJ2-7; the D gene could be TRBD1 or TRBD2 (5 bases each). Germline V gene data show CDR1 as MNHNS and CDR2 as SASEGT. The CDR3 is 11 amino acids. V was pared by 5 bases and J by 8 bases, with 10 bases between. The CDR3 region is CASSLGTQQYF. The CDR3 DNA sequence: TGTGCCAGCAGTTTGGGGACGCAGCAGTACTTC.

The CDR3 DNA reads TGTGCCAGCAGTTTTCCCCGGGTTGGTACGAACACTGAAGCTTTCTTT. It encodes CASSFPRVGTNTEAFF. V usage is TRBV28 and J usage is TRBJ1-1; no firm D call. Germline values: CDR1 MDHEN, CDR2 SYDVKM. The V end lost 3 bases, the J end lost 1 base, and 15 bases lay between the germline ends. The CDR3 covers 16 residues.

The J gene is TRBJ2-3, the V gene TRBV6-5, with 10 positions matching TRBD1. Germline CDR1 and CDR2: MNHEY and SVGAGI. V gave up 2 bases and J gave up 1 base; unmatched junction bases: 0. The CDR3 is 15 amino acids. The CDR3 protein is CASSYGTGGTDTQYF. CDR3 sequence (DNA): TGTGCCAGCAGTTACGGGACAGGGGGCACAGATACGCAGTATTTT.

The gene calls are TRBV20-1 and TRBJ2-7; 8 bases map to TRBD1. The trim removed 0 bases at V and 6 bases at J, leaving 4 bases unmatched. The V gene's germline CDR1 is DFQATT and CDR2 SNEGSKA (reference sequence). This CDR3 comprises 13 residues. The CDR3 DNA sequence: TGCAGTGCTAGAGAGACAGGGGTCTTCGAGCAGTACTTC. It translates to CSARETGVFEQYF.

This clonotype occurred many times. This chain joins TRBV12-3 or TRBV12-4 and TRBJ2-1; D is perhaps TRBD2 (5 bases). Trimming stripped 1 base from V and 8 bases from J, with 12 bases between. The CDR3 sequence is 14 residues long. The CDR3 loop reads CASSLGWSRDEQFF. The CDR3 DNA reads TGTGCCAGCAGTTTAGGGTGGTCGAGGGATGAGCAGTTCTTC.

There are a few counts of this clonotype. The J gene is TRBJ2-7, the V gene TRBV20-1; maybe TRBD2 (6 bases). The CDR3 length is 13 residues. Trimming cost V 2 bases and J 4 bases, with 12 bases left between them. Germline values: CDR1 DFQATT, CDR2 SNEGSKA (reference sequence). This CDR3 reads CSARRLDRYEQYF. The CDR3 coding sequence is TGCAGTGCTAGAAGACTAGATAGATACGAGCAGTACTTC.

Comments on this clonotype: Germline is not matched at one junction end, which may reflect a read error. V and J are TRBV6-2 or TRBV6-3 and TRBJ2-1, with TRBD2 identical over 12 bases. The CDR3 runs 20 residues. In germline, CDR1 is MNHEY, CDR2 SVGEGT. CDR3 coding DNA: TGTGCCAGTAGTTACTCCCCGACTAGCGGGAGTCCACGCTCCTACAATGAGCAGTTCTTC. Translation gives CASSYSPTSGSPRSYNEQFF.

This clonotype was observed many times. The genes are TRBV12-3 or TRBV12-4 and TRBJ2-3, with TRBD2 identical over 10 bases. After removal of 0 bases from V and 4 bases from J, the junction contained 7 bases not matched to a gene. The CDR3 has 17 residues. CDR3 sequence reads: CASSLALAGVFSDTQYF. DNA of the CDR3: TGTGCCAGCAGTTTAGCCCTAGCGGGAGTATTTTCAGATACGCAGTATTTT.

This clonotype was found a few times. The chain joins TRBV6-2 or TRBV6-3 to TRBJ1-1; 10 bases align to TRBD1. The CDR3 length is 16 residues. V gave up 4 bases and J gave up 5 bases; unmatched junction bases: 10. Germline assignment: CDR1 MNHEY and CDR2 SVGEGT. The CDR3 region is CASSSPRQGAKTEAFF. In DNA, the CDR3 is TGTGCCAGCAGTTCACCTCGACAGGGGGCGAAGACTGAAGCTTTCTTT.

The table lists this clonotype with many counts. The chain joins TRBV2 to TRBJ2-7; D might be TRBD1 (5 bases). The ends were cut back, 5 bases at V and 3 bases at J, with 8 bases in the middle. CDR1 is SNHLY, CDR2 FYNNEI, per germline. The CDR3 sequence is 12 residues long. CDR3 in amino acids: CASSPGYYEQYF. CDR3 in DNA: TGTGCCAGCAGTCCAGGGTACTACGAGCAGTACTTC.

This clonotype was counted only a few times. The chain recombines TRBV6-2 or TRBV6-3 with TRBJ2-1; 10 bases agree with TRBD2. CDR3 length: 15 residues. Germline V gene data show CDR1 as MNHEY and CDR2 as SVGEGT. Trimming removed 3 bases from V and 7 bases from J; junction bases left unmatched: 6. The CDR3 spells CASSYSGGHGNEQFF. The CDR3 coding sequence is TGTGCCAGCAGTTATAGCGGGGGGCACGGGAATGAGCAGTTCTTC.

Only a few counts were recorded for this clonotype. The CDR3 DNA reads TGTGCCACGAGCTCAGGGAGGACTAATGAAAAACTGTTTTTT. This codes for CATSSGRTNEKLFF. The rearrangement links TRBV24-1 to TRBJ1-4; possible D gene TRBD1, 5 bases. CDR1 and CDR2 (germline): KGHDR, SFDVKD. V was cut by 10 bases and J by 2 bases, with 13 bases left in between. The CDR3 length is 14 residues.

This clonotype was seen only a few times. The chain employs TRBV7-3 and TRBJ2-2, with a possible D match to TRBD2 (6 bases). The CDR3 totals 14 residues. The germline V gene encodes CDR1 SGHTA and CDR2 FQGTGA. Trimming stripped 5 bases from V and 7 bases from J, with 14 bases between. The CDR3 coding sequence is TGTGCCAGCAGCCTCACTATGGAGGGCGGGGAGCTGTTTTTT. Amino acids: CASSLTMEGGELFF.

This clonotype was observed at least ten times. The V and J genes are TRBV28 and TRBJ2-5, with 8 bases aligning to TRBD2. Germline CDR1 reads MDHEN; CDR2 reads SYDVKM. The CDR3 has 16 residues. V lost 2 bases to trimming and J lost 5 bases; unmatched junction nucleotides: 10. CDR3 amino acids: CASSLPAGAIRETQYF. The CDR3 DNA follows: TGTGCCAGCAGTTTACCAGCGGGAGCAATCCGGGAGACCCAGTACTTC.

At least ten counts were recorded for this clonotype. An end of the junction differs from the germline gene, which may be a read error. The chain uses TRBV7-2 and TRBJ2-1; possibly TRBD2 for D (6 bases). CDR3 length: 16 residues. In germline, CDR1 is SGHTA, CDR2 FQGNSA. The DNA of the CDR3 is TGTGCCAGCAGCCTAGCGCGAGTCGAAGGGTACAATGAGCAGTTCTTC. It encodes CASSLARVEGYNEQFF.

The V call is TRBV19, the J call TRBJ1-5; no clear D. Germline values: CDR1 LNHDA, CDR2 SQIVND (reference sequence). This CDR3 contains 17 residues. The ends were cut back, 4 bases at V and 3 bases at J, with 19 bases in the middle. The CDR3 region has the DNA TGTGCCAGTAGTACGACTCCTAAGGGCAGCGTCAATCAGCCCCAGCATTTT. Amino acids: CASSTTPKGSVNQPQHF.